This is a list of T cell receptor beta chains from one sample in a study of read filtering for tumor transcriptome and immune sequencing. TCRdb fed the reads into MiXCR, producing one record per CDR3 protein. The table includes about 86,000 distinct CDR3 sequences, over 9% detected once. The specimen was a population of CD138-negative cells sorted from bone marrow. The receptors here all came from a donor aged 40 or older with multiple myeloma. CDR3s include the opening cysteine and the closing phenylalanine or tryptophan. Each record gives: D gene, V gene, J gene, clone size, CDR3 DNA, CDR3 protein. A D gene is named only where the DNA matches it firmly. The size entry is marked missing in some rows and otherwise reads once, few, many or a size class.

D: NA; V: TRBV21-1; J: TRBJ1-5; size: once; DNA: TGTGCCAGCGGCAAAGCAAACGGGGAGTTTAGCAATCAGCCCCAGCATTTT; CDR3: CASGKANGEFSNQPQHF
D: TRBD1; V: TRBV29-1; J: TRBJ2-1; size: many; DNA: TGCAGCGTTACATCGGGGACAGGGAGCAGCGGCACCTACAATGAGCAGTTCTTC; CDR3: CSVTSGTGSSGTYNEQFF
D: NA; V: TRBV6-2/TRBV6-3; J: TRBJ2-7; size: many; DNA: TGTGCCAGCAGTTACGGAGTAGGGGACGAGCAGTACTTC; CDR3: CASSYGVGDEQYF
D: NA; V: TRBV18; J: TRBJ2-1; size: many; DNA: TGTGCCAGCTCAGCAGGGACCAAGAATGAGCAGTTCTTC; CDR3: CASSAGTKNEQFF
D: NA; V: TRBV7-2; J: TRBJ2-3; size: many; DNA: TGTGCCAGCAGCCGGGATAGATCTAGCACAGATACGCAGTATTTT; CDR3: CASSRDRSSTDTQYF
D: NA; V: TRBV7-3; J: TRBJ2-1; size: many; DNA: TGTGCCAGCAGCCCAGCTTTTTCCTCCTACAATGAGCAGTTCTTC; CDR3: CASSPAFSSYNEQFF
D: NA; V: TRBV13; J: TRBJ1-1; size: many; DNA: TGTGCCAGCAGCTTCGGTCTAAACACTGAAGCTTTCTTT; CDR3: CASSFGLNTEAFF
D: NA; V: TRBV5-1; J: TRBJ2-7; size: many; DNA: TGCGCCAGCAGACAGGGCTACGAGCAGTACTTC; CDR3: CASRQGYEQYF
D: NA; V: TRBV6-6; J: TRBJ1-1; size: many; DNA: TGTGCCAGCACCGCGGGTGGGGGGCGGCGGACTGAAGCTTTCTTT; CDR3: CASTAGGGRRTEAFF
D: NA; V: TRBV11-2; J: TRBJ2-7; size: NA; DNA: TGTGCCAGCAGCCCCCAAACAGGATTTGCGTTCGAGCAGTACTTC; CDR3: CASSPQTGFAFEQYF
D: TRBD2; V: TRBV10-3; J: TRBJ2-1; size: many; DNA: TGTGCCATCAGTGAGTCGCGGATAGCGGGAGGGCTCTACAATGAGCAGTTCTTC; CDR3: CAISESRIAGGLYNEQFF
D: TRBD2; V: TRBV6-5; J: TRBJ2-1; size: many; DNA: TGTGCCAGCAGCCGCTGGGGGGGGGGAGCCTACAATGAGCAGTTCTTC; CDR3: CASSRWGGGAYNEQFF
D: TRBD1; V: TRBV12-3/TRBV12-4; J: TRBJ1-6; size: many; DNA: TGTGCCAGCAGTGCCCGCCGGACAGGGGTGTCACCCCTCCACTTT; CDR3: CASSARRTGVSPLHF
D: TRBD2; V: TRBV20-1; J: TRBJ2-3; size: many; DNA: TGCAGTGCGACCGGGACTAGCGACACAGATACGCAGTATTTT; CDR3: CSATGTSDTDTQYF